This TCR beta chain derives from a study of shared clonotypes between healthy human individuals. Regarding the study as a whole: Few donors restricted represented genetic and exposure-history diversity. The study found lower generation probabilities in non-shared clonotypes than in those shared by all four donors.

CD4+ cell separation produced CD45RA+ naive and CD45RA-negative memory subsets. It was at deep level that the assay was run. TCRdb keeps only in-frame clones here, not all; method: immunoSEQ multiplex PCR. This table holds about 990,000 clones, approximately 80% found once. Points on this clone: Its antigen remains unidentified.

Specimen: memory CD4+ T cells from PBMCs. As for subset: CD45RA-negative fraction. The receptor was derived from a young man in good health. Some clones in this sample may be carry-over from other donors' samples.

The CDR3 here is CASSQDRNPGNTIYF. For the CDR3, the DNA is TGCGCCAGCAGCCAGGACAGAAATCCTGGAAACACCATATATTTT. The chain uses TRBV5-1 and TRBJ1-3; TRBD1 might be the D (6 bases). The CDR3 covers 15 residues. V lost 4 bases, J lost 2 bases, and 13 bases lay in between. Germline V gives CDR1 SGHRS, CDR2 YFSETQ.